This TCR beta chain was identified in a study of CD8 T cells in ankylosing spondylitis. This clonotype showed up just a few times. The antigen remains unidentified. The CDR3 sequence is 11 residues long. Trimming cost V 7 bases and J 1 base, with 4 bases left between them. TCRdb ran MiXCR on the 5' RACE reads and lists one entry per CDR3 protein. This sample yields about 150,000 distinct CDR3 sequences, of which over 9.5% are seen a single time; roughly 4.5% belongs to the top ten. Study-wide results and caveats: There was reportedly significant enrichment of clones that were disease-linked in matched ankylosing spondylitis synovial fluid. Earlier authors reported some of these motif variants in reactive arthritis synovial fluid and blood. A motif in TCR beta, a set of eight highly homologous variants, appeared characteristic of ankylosing spondylitis blood.

The gene calls are TRBV12-3 or TRBV12-4 and TRBJ1-1, with D hard to call. The TCR sequence derives from a female donor with ankylosing spondylitis or in good health (not recorded which). The sample consisted of blood, either unsorted or a sorted T cell fraction (not recorded which). CDR3 nucleotides: TGTGCCAGCATTGAGAACACTGAAGCTTTCTTT. Amino acid sequence: CASIENTEAFF.